This entry lists 20 T cell receptor beta chains sequenced from one sample in a study of blood T cell repertoires in COVID-19. The method was immunoSEQ multiplex PCR; TCRdb's version includes in-frame clones alone and lacks a portion of them. The sample has hundreds of thousands of clones, around 85% seen once; the top ten hold about 3.1%. The sample comprised PBMCs or T cells enriched from blood (not recorded which). The receptor source for this set is a woman aged 45 to 65 in a cohort exposed to, infected with or recovered from COVID-19 (not recorded which).

The genes are TRBV28 and TRBJ1-4, with 10 positions matching TRBD1. CDR1 and CDR2 from the germline V gene are MDHEN and SYDVKM. Trimming at V came to 5 bases and at J to 10 bases, leaving 10 bases not matched to a gene. The CDR3 runs 15 residues. The CDR3 bases are TGTGCCAGCAGTACCCTTGGACAGGGGGAGGCAAAACTGTTTTTT. Its translation is CASSTLGQGEAKLFF.

This clone has just a few counts. The chain carries TRBV11-2 and TRBJ1-1; tentatively, D is TRBD1 (5 bases). This CDR3 spans 13 amino acids. V shed 1 base and J shed 5 bases, with 8 bases lying between them. Germline CDR1 is SGHAT and CDR2 is FQNNGV. CDR3 nucleotides: TGTGCCAGCAGCTTAGGGAGGGGAACTGAAGCTTTCTTT. As protein: CASSLGRGTEAFF.

This clone appeared once. This sequence joins TRBV19 and TRBJ1-6; D not resolved. Germline assignment: CDR1 LNHDA and CDR2 SQIVND (reference sequence). Between the trimmed V and J ends, which lost 5 bases and 0 bases, there was a span of 20 bases. This CDR3 is 19 amino acids long. The DNA of the CDR3 is TGTGCCAGTAGTTCCCCCGGCCTCGACGGGAGCTCCTATAATTCACCCCTCCACTTT. It codes for CASSSPGLDGSSYNSPLHF.

The chain is built from TRBV12-5 and TRBJ2-6; 7 bases align to TRBD1. Trimming cost V 0 bases and J 2 bases; bases outside gene matches: 1. This CDR3 has 16 residues. Germline loops: CDR1 LGHNT, CDR2 FRNRAP. The CDR3 spells CASGLVGGAGANVLTF. CDR3 sequence (DNA): TGTGCTAGTGGTTTGGTAGGGGGCGCTGGGGCCAACGTCCTGACTTTC.

This clone has only one observation. This rearrangement joins TRBV27 to TRBJ2-1; 10 bases map to TRBD1. The CDR3 spans 19 residues. J lost 5 bases, V lost 1 base, and 14 bases had no gene match. Looked up from germline, CDR1 is MNHEY and CDR2 is SMNVEV (reference sequence). CDR3 loop: CASSLLETGGFGDNNEQFF. CDR3 nucleotides: TGTGCCAGCAGTTTATTGGAGACAGGGGGCTTTGGGGACAACAATGAGCAGTTCTTC.

The sample holds a few counts of this clone. The CDR3 is CASSISEGTYNSPLHF. DNA of the CDR3: TGTGCCAGTAGTATCTCGGAGGGCACCTATAATTCACCCCTCCACTTT. The V gene is TRBV19, the J gene TRBJ1-6; D gene unclear. This CDR3 comprises 16 residues. V lost 3 bases and J lost 2, with 11 bases in between. CDR1 is LNHDA, CDR2 SQIVND, per germline (reference sequence).

This clone was recorded only once. The chain uses TRBV11-2 and TRBJ1-6; D is unclear. Germline CDR1 and CDR2: SGHAT and FQNNGV. The ends were cut back, 2 bases at V and 9 bases at J, with 11 bases in the middle. There are 14 residues in the CDR3. The CDR3 sequence: CASSLQLAASPLHF. The CDR3 region has the DNA TGTGCCAGCAGCTTACAATTGGCGGCTTCACCCCTCCACTTT.

This sequence joins TRBV12-3 or TRBV12-4 and TRBJ1-1; D unresolved. The CDR3 extends over 12 amino acids. V was cut by 5 bases and J by 10 bases, with 14 bases left in between. DNA of the CDR3: TGTGCCAGCAGTCCGGAGTTCTCTGGAGCTTTCTTT. Its protein is CASSPEFSGAFF.

The chain couples TRBV7-9 to TRBJ1-2; TRBD1 matches 8 bases. V was pared by 0 bases and J by 8 bases, with 11 bases of the junction left unmatched. CDR3 length: 16 amino acids. The germline CDR1 and CDR2 sequences are SEHNR and FQNEAQ (reference sequence). The CDR3 coding sequence is TGTGCCAGCAGCTTAGCGATGCGACAGGGGTTCCGAGGCTACACCTTC. Translating it yields CASSLAMRQGFRGYTF.

The J gene is TRBJ2-5, the V gene TRBV7-2, with D perhaps TRBD2 (6 bases). V lost 5 bases to trimming and J lost 3 bases, with 10 bases between them. Germline V CDR1 and CDR2: SGHTA, FQGNSA. The CDR3 has 13 residues. In DNA form, the CDR3 reads TGTGCCAGCAGCCGCGGAGGGGAAGAGACCCAGTACTTC. Its protein product is CASSRGGEETQYF.

The CDR3 DNA is TGTGCCACCAGCACGCCAGGCGTGAACACTGAAGCTTTCTTT. This gives the protein CATSTPGVNTEAFF. The chain employs TRBV15 and TRBJ1-1; D is ambiguous. Trimming left V 4 bases short and J 0 bases short, with 9 bases between. This CDR3 is 14 amino acids long. The germline V gene encodes CDR1 LNHNV and CDR2 YYDKDF (reference sequence).

V usage is TRBV18 and J usage is TRBJ2-1; 8 bases fit TRBD2. V trimming: 6 bases; J trimming: 15 bases; junction bases outside the gene matches: 10. Germline V CDR1 and CDR2: KGHSH, LQKENI. The CDR3 runs 12 residues. CDR3 nucleotide sequence: TGTGCCAGCTCCCTCCCGGGGGGGCTCGGGTTCTTC. Protein product: CASSLPGGLGFF.

The genes are TRBV19 and TRBJ2-7; 7 bases align to TRBD1. V dropped 3 bases and J dropped 2; count of bases not matched to a gene: 10. The germline CDR1 and CDR2 sequences are LNHDA and SQIVND (reference sequence). The CDR3 totals 16 residues. The CDR3, as DNA: TGTGCCAGTAGTATCATTGGCGGACAGGTAGCCTACGAGCAGTACTTC. It specifies CASSIIGGQVAYEQYF.

The gene calls are TRBV7-2 and TRBJ1-6; 7 positions match TRBD1. CDR1 is SGHTA and CDR2 is FQGNSA in the germline V gene. The V segment lost 5 bases and the J segment 8 bases; nucleotides outside the gene matches: 9. The CDR3 totals 15 residues. In nucleotides, the CDR3 is TGTGCCAGCAGCCCACAGACAGGGACGGATTCACCCCTCCACTTT. It encodes CASSPQTGTDSPLHF.

V is TRBV7-9 and J is TRBJ1-1; perhaps TRBD1 as D (5 bases). CDR1 is SEHNR, CDR2 FQNEAQ, per germline (reference sequence). Trimming cost V 6 bases and J 1 base, with 15 bases left between them. This CDR3 has 15 residues. CDR3 sequence reads: CASSTGSTGNTEAFF. The CDR3 region has the DNA TGTGCCAGCAGTACAGGTTCCACAGGGAACACTGAAGCTTTCTTT.

This clone was seen once. J is TRBJ2-5 and V is TRBV19; possibly TRBD1 for D (5 bases). Between the trimmed V and J ends, which lost 3 bases and 4 bases, there was a span of 15 bases. CDR3 length equals 15 residues. Germline CDR1 is LNHDA and CDR2 is SQIVND (reference sequence). The CDR3 nucleotides are TGTGCCAGTAGTATTGTGGGGCTGAGTAGAGAGACCCAGTACTTC. Protein product: CASSIVGLSRETQYF.

This clone came up once. This chain connects TRBV6-5 to TRBJ1-1; D not certain. This CDR3 is 15 amino acids long. The germline V gene encodes CDR1 MNHEY and CDR2 SVGAGI. V was pared by 5 bases and J by 2 bases, with 15 bases between. The CDR3 nucleotides read TGTGCCAGCAGTAAGGTCGTAGCGGGCAACACTGAAGCTTTCTTT. Protein: CASSKVVAGNTEAFF.

The rearrangement joins TRBV18 to TRBJ2-1; D is possibly TRBD2 (6 bases). Trimming removed 2 bases at V and 8 bases at J, with 7 bases between. Per the germline V gene, CDR1 is KGHSH and CDR2 is LQKENI. The length of the CDR3 is 12 residues. The CDR3: CASSPWGDEQFF. The CDR3 DNA reads TGTGCCAGCTCACCATGGGGGGATGAGCAGTTCTTC.

In its sample, this clone was seen once. This chain uses TRBV29-1 with TRBJ2-1, with a possible D match to TRBD2 (7 bases). Trimming cost V 7 bases and J 6 bases, with 16 bases left between them. CDR1 and CDR2 (germline): SQVTM, ANQGSEA. This CDR3 is 13 amino acids long. CDR3 bases: TGCAGCGAATCCGGGGGGCTTAGCAATGAGCAGTTCTTC. The encoded protein is CSESGGLSNEQFF.

CDR3 region: CASSVAPRGETQYF. In nucleotides, the CDR3 is TGTGCCAGCAGCGTAGCGCCTAGGGGCGAGACCCAGTACTTC. The chain employs TRBV9 and TRBJ2-5; maybe TRBD1 (5 bases). Germline-derived CDR1 and CDR2 are SGDLS and YYNGEE. V lost 0 bases to trimming and J lost 5 bases, with 11 bases between them. The CDR3 has 14 amino acids.